This TCR beta chain was documented in a study of T cells in Graves' hyperthyroidism and ophthalmopathy. Across the study: The authors collected peripheral blood at initial diagnosis, before any treatment.

This clonotype was seen once. The germline gene is not matched at one end of the junction; a read error may be the cause. RNA transcripts gave rise to amplified TCR beta CDR3 regions. HTBI primers were employed in a first-round RT-PCR of the TCR CDR3. TCRdb re-derived calls from the multiplex PCR reads in MiXCR, one entry per CDR3 protein. The sample records about 560,000 distinct CDR3 sequences, around 17% being singletons. Any patient presenting with uncontrolled infection, other autoimmune disease, pregnancy or lactation was left out. This sequence originates from a woman between 18 and 29 years old with Graves' hyperthyroidism. The sample consisted of blood.

CDR3 amino acids: CASSPRLAGSHEQYF. CDR3 in DNA: TGTGCCAGCTCACCAAGGCTAGCGGGCTCCCACGAGCAGTACTTC. V is TRBV18 and J is TRBJ2-7; TRBD2 aligns across 8 bases. The germline V gene encodes CDR1 KGHSH and CDR2 LQKENI. The CDR3 has 15 residues.